This T cell receptor beta chain was sequenced during a study of cytomegalovirus exposure and HLA in healthy donors. Background on the study: The approximately 670 first-cohort repertoires and the 120 or so validation repertoires shared the same platform, a later analysis reported.

The assay was immunoSEQ multiplex PCR, and TCRdb's table has in-frame clones only and misses some. This sample yields around 63,000 clones, of which 90% to 96% are seen a single time; 1% to 1.5% belongs to the top ten. Trimming took 1 base from V and 0 from J, leaving 9 bases between them. Germline V gives CDR1 LNHDA, CDR2 SQIVND (reference sequence). This CDR3 has 15 amino acids. The receptor was isolated from a young woman in good health and CMV-seronegative. Material for sequencing was PBMCs. The chain is built from TRBV19 and TRBJ1-1, with D uncertain. The CDR3 spells CASSIAGGMNTEAFF. CDR3 bases: TGTGCCAGTAGTATAGCGGGAGGGATGAACACTGAAGCTTTCTTT.